What follows are 18 T cell receptor beta chains derived from one specimen sequenced in a study of blood T cell repertoires in COVID-19. Profiling relied on immunoSEQ multiplex PCR, and the TCRdb table lists in-frame clones only, not all of them. The sample holds under 250,000 clones; around nine tenths are singletons and the top ten take more than 1.2%. Source material: peripheral blood. The origin of the receptors is an elderly man with acute or convalescent COVID-19.

The chain links TRBV24-1 to TRBJ2-1, with TRBD2 matching over 7 bases. CDR1 is KGHDR and CDR2 is SFDVKD in the germline V gene. The CDR3 is 15 residues long. The junction had 8 bases not matched to a gene; V was cut back by 7 bases and J by 3 bases. CDR3 region: CATRSSGGLYNEQFF. Here the CDR3 DNA reads TGTGCCACCAGAAGTTCGGGAGGTCTCTACAATGAGCAGTTCTTC.

The chain is built from TRBV28 and TRBJ2-3, with TRBD1 matching over 9 bases. Germline-derived CDR1 and CDR2 are MDHEN and SYDVKM. The CDR3 has 14 amino acids. V lost 7 bases, J lost 3 bases, and 5 bases stayed unmatched. The CDR3 region has the DNA TGTGCCAGCACCCTGGGGACAGGGACAGATACGCAGTATTTT. This codes for CASTLGTGTDTQYF.

The gene calls are TRBV6-1 and TRBJ1-3, with D possibly TRBD1 on 5 matching bases. This CDR3 has 16 residues. Germline V gene data show CDR1 as MNHNS and CDR2 as SASEGT. V was clipped by 0 bases and J by 2 bases, with 11 bases between them. The CDR3 spells CASSEAGWGAGNTIYF. The CDR3 DNA reads TGTGCCAGCAGTGAAGCGGGGTGGGGGGCTGGAAACACCATATATTTT.

J is TRBJ2-7 and V is TRBV6-2 or TRBV6-3, with a possible D match to TRBD1 (5 bases). The germline gives CDR1 MNHEY, CDR2 SVGEGT. The CDR3 sequence is 13 residues long. V gave up 5 bases and J gave up 3 bases, with 11 bases separating them. Here the CDR3 DNA reads TGTGCCAGCAGTCTGGACATAATCTACGAGCAGTACTTC. This sequence encodes CASSLDIIYEQYF.

V is TRBV19 and J is TRBJ1-1, with D perhaps matching TRBD1 (6 bases). Looked up from germline, CDR1 is LNHDA and CDR2 is SQIVND (reference sequence). Trimming shortened V by 7 bases and J by 5 bases, and 23 bases separated the two germline ends. This CDR3 contains 16 residues. CDR3 sequence (DNA): TGTGCCAGTACCCCGGGAACAGGGCGTGTGGGGACTGAAGCTTTCTTT. Its protein product is CASTPGTGRVGTEAFF.

V usage is TRBV11-3 and J usage is TRBJ2-1, with TRBD1 identical over 9 bases. With 5 bases clipped from V and 6 bases from J, the junction kept 8 bases outside the gene matches. The CDR3 spans 15 residues. CDR1 and CDR2 (germline): SGHNT, YENEEA. The CDR3 DNA sequence: TGTGCCAGCAGCGACCCCGGGACAGGGTCCAATGAGCAGTTCTTC. Protein product: CASSDPGTGSNEQFF.

The sample holds one count of this clone. The chain has TRBV7-3 and TRBJ2-1; TRBD2 matches 7 bases. The J segment lost 7 bases and the V segment lost 5 bases, leaving 14 bases of the junction unmatched. The CDR3 is 16 amino acids. Germline loops: CDR1 SGHTA, CDR2 FQGTGA. CDR3 in amino acids: CASSMVAGVASNEQFF. CDR3 sequence (DNA): TGTGCCAGCAGCATGGTGGCGGGAGTGGCTTCTAATGAGCAGTTCTTC.

The chain uses TRBV11-1 and TRBJ1-6; no reliable D call. Germline V gene data show CDR1 as SGHAT and CDR2 as FQDESV (reference sequence). CDR3 length: 15 residues. V lost 7 bases, J lost 7 bases, and 17 bases lay in between. CDR3 coding DNA: TGTGCCAGCAACTTGGGAGGGTTTCGGAATTCACCCCTCCACTTT. This encodes CASNLGGFRNSPLHF.

The sample holds one count of this clone. The V and J genes are TRBV4-1 and TRBJ2-3; a possible D gene is TRBD1 (5 bases). CDR1 and CDR2 (germline): MGHRA, YSYEKL. The germline V and J ends were trimmed by 1 base and 2 bases, with 19 bases remaining between them. CDR3 length: 18 residues. The CDR3 sequence is CASSQALSSGYSTDTQYF. In DNA form, the CDR3 reads TGCGCCAGCAGCCAAGCCCTATCCTCAGGGTATTCCACAGATACGCAGTATTTT.

This clone has a handful of counts. The gene calls are TRBV6-2 or TRBV6-3 and TRBJ2-7; a possible D gene is TRBD1 (6 bases). From germline, CDR1 is MNHEY and CDR2 SVGEGT. The CDR3 length is 16 residues. V was cut by 6 bases and J by 2 bases, with 20 bases left in between. This chain's CDR3 is CASSSPGTSFTYEQYF. The CDR3 coding sequence is TGTGCCAGCAGCTCCCCGGGGACATCCTTTACCTACGAGCAGTACTTC.

The CDR3 bases are TGCGCCAGCAGCCAAGATGATCTAGTAGCGGGAGGGCCCTTCGATACGCAGTATTTT. Translating it yields CASSQDDLVAGGPFDTQYF. V is TRBV4-1 and J is TRBJ2-3, with TRBD2 identical over 11 bases. J lost 6 bases, V lost 0 bases, and 14 bases had no gene match. The germline CDR1 and CDR2 sequences are MGHRA and YSYEKL. The CDR3 consists of 19 residues.

This chain links TRBV7-2 with TRBJ2-7, with D unclear. Trimming took 3 bases from V and 6 from J, leaving 12 bases between them. CDR1 and CDR2 from the germline V gene are SGHTA and FQGNSA. The CDR3 loop spans 13 amino acids. The CDR3 sequence: CASSFVTPPEQYF. In DNA, the CDR3 is TGTGCCAGCAGCTTCGTGACTCCACCCGAGCAGTACTTC.

CDR3 sequence (DNA): TGTGCCAGCAGGGGGACAGAGGGTACTGAAGCTTTCTTT. Translation gives CASRGTEGTEAFF. The rearrangement uses TRBV7-9 and TRBJ1-1; the match to TRBD1 covers 7 bases. J was trimmed by 5 bases and V by 6 bases; bases with no gene match: 6. Germline V gives CDR1 SEHNR, CDR2 FQNEAQ (reference sequence). The CDR3 sequence is 13 residues long.

The genes are TRBV6-2 or TRBV6-3 and TRBJ1-1, with 7 bases aligning to TRBD1. Trimming at V came to 0 bases and at J to 1 base, leaving 2 bases not matched to a gene. Germline V gene sequence: CDR1 MNHEY, CDR2 SVGEGT. The CDR3 has 15 residues. The CDR3 DNA reads TGTGCCAGCAGTTACTCGGGGGACAGGAACACTGAAGCTTTCTTT. This gives the protein CASSYSGDRNTEAFF.

DNA of the CDR3: TGCGCCAGCAGCCAAGAAATAACGCGGGGAGGGGATACGCAGTATTTT. Its protein product is CASSQEITRGGDTQYF. The rearrangement links TRBV4-1 to TRBJ2-3, with 7 bases matching TRBD2. This CDR3 has 16 amino acids. V lost 0 bases, J lost 6 bases, and 9 bases stayed unmatched. Germline loops: CDR1 MGHRA, CDR2 YSYEKL.

The rearrangement uses TRBV3-1 (or the pseudogene TRBV3-2) and TRBJ1-1, with TRBD1 identical over 9 bases. Trimming at V came to 3 bases and at J to 1 base, leaving 3 bases not matched to a gene. This CDR3 region has 15 residues. The germline V gene encodes CDR1 LGHDT and CDR2 YNNKEL (reference sequence). CDR3 region: CASSHGQGRNTEAFF. The CDR3 region has the DNA TGTGCCAGCAGCCATGGACAGGGGCGGAACACTGAAGCTTTCTTT.

This clone was seen a few times. The chain is built from TRBV7-3 and TRBJ1-6; D gene unclear. The ends were cut back, 4 bases at V and 16 bases at J, with 17 bases in the middle. The CDR3 length is 13 residues. CDR1 SGHTA and CDR2 FQGTGA come from the germline V gene. CDR3 sequence: CASSSPQKRLLHF. The CDR3 region has the DNA TGTGCCAGCAGCTCCCCACAGAAACGCCTGCTCCACTTT.

The rearrangement joins TRBV2 to TRBJ1-1, with D tentatively TRBD1 (6 bases). Germline CDR1 is SNHLY and CDR2 is FYNNEI. The CDR3 runs to 16 residues. Trimming removed 0 bases from V and 0 bases from J, with 11 bases in between. CDR3: CASSEAAGVLNTEAFF. In nucleotides, the CDR3 is TGTGCCAGCAGTGAAGCGGCAGGGGTCCTGAACACTGAAGCTTTCTTT.